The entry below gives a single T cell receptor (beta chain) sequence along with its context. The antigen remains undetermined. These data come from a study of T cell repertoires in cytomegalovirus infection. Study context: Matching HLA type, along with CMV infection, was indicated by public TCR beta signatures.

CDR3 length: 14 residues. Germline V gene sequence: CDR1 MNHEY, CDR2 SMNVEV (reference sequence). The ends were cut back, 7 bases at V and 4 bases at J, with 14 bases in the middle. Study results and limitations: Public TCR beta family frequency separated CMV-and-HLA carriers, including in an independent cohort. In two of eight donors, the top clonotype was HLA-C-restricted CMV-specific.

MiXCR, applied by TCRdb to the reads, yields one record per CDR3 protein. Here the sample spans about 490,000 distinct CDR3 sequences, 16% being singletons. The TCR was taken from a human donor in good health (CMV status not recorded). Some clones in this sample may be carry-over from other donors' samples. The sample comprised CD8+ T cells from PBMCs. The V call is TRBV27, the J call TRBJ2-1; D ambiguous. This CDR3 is CASKSRHQYNEQFF. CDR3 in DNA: TGTGCCAGCAAATCTCGACACCAATACAATGAGCAGTTCTTC.